This TCR beta chain was captured in a study of blood T cell repertoires in COVID-19. Assay: immunoSEQ multiplex PCR; the TCRdb copy retains only in-frame clones and omits some. The data contain some 160,000 clones, 70% to 90% of them seen just once; the ten biggest clones take up over 2%. Material: peripheral blood. The clonotype originates from a woman aged 80 or over with COVID-19, enrolled during active disease.

The chain's CDR3 is CATSDPRDRYNEQFF. DNA for the CDR3: TGTGCCACCAGTGACCCGAGGGACAGGTACAATGAGCAGTTCTTC. This chain uses TRBV24-1 with TRBJ2-1, with 8 nucleotides matching TRBD1. In germline, CDR1 is KGHDR, CDR2 SFDVKD. Germline trimming cut 4 bases from V and 4 bases from J; bases unmatched to any gene: 5. The CDR3 is 15 residues long.